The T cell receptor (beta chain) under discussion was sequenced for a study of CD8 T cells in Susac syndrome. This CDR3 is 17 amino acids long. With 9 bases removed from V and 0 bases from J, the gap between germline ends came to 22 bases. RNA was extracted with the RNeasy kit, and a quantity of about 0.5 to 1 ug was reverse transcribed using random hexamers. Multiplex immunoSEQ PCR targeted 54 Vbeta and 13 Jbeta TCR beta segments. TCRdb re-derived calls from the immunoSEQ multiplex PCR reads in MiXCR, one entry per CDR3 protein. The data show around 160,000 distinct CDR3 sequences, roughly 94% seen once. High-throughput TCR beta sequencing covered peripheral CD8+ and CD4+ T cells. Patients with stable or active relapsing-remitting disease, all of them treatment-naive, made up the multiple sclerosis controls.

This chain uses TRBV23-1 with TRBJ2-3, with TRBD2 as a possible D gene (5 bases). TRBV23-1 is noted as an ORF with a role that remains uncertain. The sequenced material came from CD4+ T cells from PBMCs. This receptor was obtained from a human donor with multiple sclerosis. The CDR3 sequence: CASTEQAELASTDTQYF. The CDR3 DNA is TGCGCCAGTACCGAGCAAGCGGAGCTTGCTAGCACAGATACGCAGTATTTT.